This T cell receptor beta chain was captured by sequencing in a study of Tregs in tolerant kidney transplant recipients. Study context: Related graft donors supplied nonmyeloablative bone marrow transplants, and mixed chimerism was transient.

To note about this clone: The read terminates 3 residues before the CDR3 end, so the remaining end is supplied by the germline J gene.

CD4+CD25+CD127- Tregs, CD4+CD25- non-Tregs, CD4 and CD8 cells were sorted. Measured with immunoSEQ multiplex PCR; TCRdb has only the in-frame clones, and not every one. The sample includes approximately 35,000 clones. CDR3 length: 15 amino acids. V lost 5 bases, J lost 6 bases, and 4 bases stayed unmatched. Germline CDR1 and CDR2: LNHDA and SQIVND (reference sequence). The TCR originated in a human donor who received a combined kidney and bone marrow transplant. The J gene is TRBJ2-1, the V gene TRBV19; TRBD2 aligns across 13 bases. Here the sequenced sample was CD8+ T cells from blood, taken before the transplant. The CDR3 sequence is CASSPGLAGINEQFF. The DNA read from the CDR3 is TGTGCCAGTAGTCCGGGACTAGCGGGGATCAATGAG. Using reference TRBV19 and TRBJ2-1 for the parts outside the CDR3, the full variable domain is DGGITQSPKYLFRKEGQNVTLSCEQNLNHDAMYWYRQDPGQGLRLIYYSQIVNDFQKGDIAEGYSVSREKKESFPLTVTSAQKNPTAFYLCASSPGLAGINEQFFGPGTRLTVL.